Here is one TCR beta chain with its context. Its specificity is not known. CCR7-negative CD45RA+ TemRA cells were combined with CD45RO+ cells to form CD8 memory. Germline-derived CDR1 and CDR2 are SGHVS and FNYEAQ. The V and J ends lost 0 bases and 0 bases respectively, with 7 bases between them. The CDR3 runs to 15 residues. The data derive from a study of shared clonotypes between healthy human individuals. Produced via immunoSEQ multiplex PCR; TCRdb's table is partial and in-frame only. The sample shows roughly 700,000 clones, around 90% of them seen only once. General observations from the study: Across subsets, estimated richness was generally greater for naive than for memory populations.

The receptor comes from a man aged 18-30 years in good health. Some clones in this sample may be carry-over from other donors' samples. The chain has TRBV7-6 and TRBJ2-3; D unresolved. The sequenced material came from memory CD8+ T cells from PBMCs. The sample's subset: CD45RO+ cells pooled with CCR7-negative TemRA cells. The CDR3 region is CASSLAGSSTDTQYF. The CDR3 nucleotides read TGTGCCAGCAGCTTAGCAGGATCCAGCACAGATACGCAGTATTTT.